Below are 31 T cell receptor beta chains sequenced from a single sample in a study of vaccination and CD4 T cells after COVID-19. Indicated treatment: approximately nine-day PBMC culture with coronavirus spike peptide pools or control peptides (ViraFEST assay). Gathered ahead of the COVID-19 pandemic (2011-2018) were the CD4+ T cells of the unexposed donor. No antigen is known for these receptors. The Oncomine TCR Beta short-read assay generated sequence data from the DNA of cultured CD4+ T cells. MiXCR was run by TCRdb on the PCR reads, yielding one entry per CDR3 protein. The table records about 6,600 distinct CDR3 sequences, around 50% of them present only once. The sample comprised CD4+ T cells from blood, cultured in vitro. The receptor source for this set is a human donor in good health.

This clonotype was recorded once. A junction end diverges from the germline sequence, so it may reflect a read error. V usage is TRBV12-3 or TRBV12-4 and J usage is TRBJ2-5, with D perhaps TRBD2 (6 bases). This CDR3 has 14 residues. CDR3 sequence reads: CASSFASVQGTQYF. Here the CDR3 DNA reads TGTGCCAGCAGTTTTGCTAGCGTCCAAGGGACCCAGTACTTC.

The gene calls are TRBV19 and TRBJ1-6; D unresolved. CDR3 length equals 14 residues. V shed 4 bases and J shed 9 bases, with 13 bases lying between them. From germline, CDR1 is LNHDA and CDR2 SQIVND (reference sequence). The CDR3 sequence: CASSTRIGSSPLHF. The CDR3 DNA reads as TGTGCCAGTAGTACCCGGATTGGGAGTTCACCCCTCCACTTT.

The chain employs TRBV12-3 or TRBV12-4 and TRBJ2-3, with 10 bases fitting TRBD2. This CDR3 is built from 15 residues. V trimming: 7 bases; J trimming: 2 bases; junction bases outside the gene matches: 6. The CDR3 is CASTKSGRDTDTQYF. The CDR3 region has the DNA TGTGCCAGCACCAAGAGCGGGAGGGACACAGATACGCAGTATTTT.

This chain joins TRBV6-1 and TRBJ1-1, with a possible D match to TRBD1 (5 bases). The germline CDR1 and CDR2 sequences are MNHNS and SASEGT. The CDR3 runs 13 residues. Trimming cost V 6 bases and J 1 base, with 9 bases left between them. CDR3: CASRGTWNTEAFF. The CDR3 bases are TGTGCCAGCAGAGGGACGTGGAACACTGAAGCTTTCTTT.

A few counts support this clonotype. CDR3 region: CASSHPYQEAFF. In DNA, the CDR3 is TGCGCCAGCAGCCATCCTTATCAAGAAGCTTTCTTT. The chain joins TRBV4-1 to TRBJ1-1; D is undetermined. The V end was cut by 3 bases, the J end by 8 bases, with 10 bases between. CDR3 length equals 12 residues. Germline values: CDR1 MGHRA, CDR2 YSYEKL.

The J gene is TRBJ2-7, the V gene TRBV7-2; D uncertain. Trimming removed 2 bases from V and 0 bases from J, with 14 bases in between. This CDR3 has 16 amino acids. The V gene's germline CDR1 is SGHTA and CDR2 FQGNSA. Here the CDR3 reads CASSLLWSDTSYEQYF. CDR3 sequence (DNA): TGTGCCAGCAGCTTACTGTGGTCTGACACCTCCTACGAGCAGTACTTC.

This clonotype was seen only a few times. This rearrangement joins TRBV20-1 to TRBJ1-1; tentatively, D is TRBD1 (6 bases). Germline loops: CDR1 DFQATT, CDR2 SNEGSKA (reference sequence). With 0 bases removed from V and 3 bases from J, the gap between germline ends came to 17 bases. There are 16 residues in the CDR3. The CDR3 here is CSARDLLGGPDTEAFF. In DNA form, the CDR3 reads TGCAGTGCTAGAGATCTGTTGGGGGGCCCCGACACTGAAGCTTTCTTT.

The chain recombines TRBV3-1 with TRBJ2-7, with TRBD2 identical over 10 bases. Germline V gene data show CDR1 as LGHDT and CDR2 as YNNKEL (reference sequence). This CDR3 comprises 15 residues. Trimming removed 3 bases from V and 3 bases from J; junction bases left unmatched: 5. The CDR3 region is CASSHEAGGNYEQYF. The CDR3 DNA reads as TGTGCCAGCAGCCATGAAGCGGGAGGGAACTACGAGCAGTACTTC.

This sequence joins TRBV11-2 and TRBJ2-7; a weak D match, TRBD2 (6 bases). The V end lost 3 bases, the J end lost 1 base, and 22 bases lay between the germline ends. The CDR3 has 18 amino acids. Germline CDR1 reads SGHAT; CDR2 reads FQNNGV. The CDR3 loop is CASSFGDWGVVVSYEQYF. The CDR3, as DNA: TGTGCCAGCAGCTTCGGTGATTGGGGGGTGGTTGTATCCTACGAGCAGTACTTC.

The V and J genes are TRBV20-1 and TRBJ1-2; D unresolved. The germline gives CDR1 DFQATT, CDR2 SNEGSKA (reference sequence). The ends were cut back, 5 bases at V and 8 bases at J, with 15 bases in the middle. The CDR3 is 12 amino acids. CDR3 nucleotides: TGCAGTGCTGACCCCAGACGAGGGGGCTACACCTTC. This gives the protein CSADPRRGGYTF.

J is TRBJ1-2 and V is TRBV7-2; weak D call: TRBD1 (5 bases). The V and J ends lost 5 bases and 4 bases respectively, with 20 bases between them. Looked up from germline, CDR1 is SGHTA and CDR2 is FQGNSA. The CDR3 extends over 16 amino acids. The CDR3: CASSPSSSGTGYGYTF. The CDR3 nucleotides are TGTGCCAGCAGCCCAAGCTCCTCCGGGACCGGCTATGGCTACACCTTC.

As regards this clonotype: At one boundary the junction diverges from the germline segment, which might be a read error. This chain connects TRBV12-3 or TRBV12-4 to TRBJ2-3; TRBD2 aligns across 11 bases. This CDR3 spans 15 amino acids. The CDR3 DNA reads TGTGCCAGCAGGTTAGCGGGGGGGCCGTCAGATACGCAGTATTTT. Translation gives CASRLAGGPSDTQYF.

Only a few counts were recorded for this clonotype. The chain employs TRBV15 and TRBJ1-2; D may be TRBD1 (5 bases). Germline V gene data show CDR1 as LNHNV and CDR2 as YYDKDF (reference sequence). The CDR3 loop spans 14 amino acids. Between the trimmed V and J ends, which lost 9 bases and 6 bases, there was a span of 20 bases. CDR3 in amino acids: CATRPRGAEHGYTF. The CDR3, as DNA: TGTGCCACGCGACCCCGGGGCGCGGAACATGGCTACACCTTC.

The CDR3 coding sequence is TGTGCCAGCTCCCTCCGAAGGGGCCCGAGCAATCAGCCCCAGCATTTT. Translation gives CASSLRRGPSNQPQHF. J is TRBJ1-5 and V is TRBV18, with D tentatively TRBD1 (5 bases). From germline, CDR1 is KGHSH and CDR2 LQKENI. This CDR3 has 16 amino acids. The germline V and J ends were trimmed by 6 bases and 1 base, with 16 bases remaining between them. Complete variable domain (other parts from reference TRBV18 and TRBJ1-5): NAGVMQNPRHLVRRRGQEARLRCSPMKGHSHVYWYRQLPEEGLKFMVYLQKENIIDESGMPKERFSAEFPKEGPSILRIQQVVRGDSAAYFCASSLRRGPSNQPQHFGDGTRLSIL.

The V call is TRBV10-1, the J call TRBJ1-1; no definite D call. This CDR3 is built from 16 residues. Germline CDR1 is WNHNN and CDR2 is SYGVQD (reference sequence). V was clipped by 4 bases and J by 5 bases, with 20 bases between them. The CDR3 spells CASSGGNGPGRTEAFF. The DNA of the CDR3 is TGCGCCAGCAGTGGAGGAAACGGTCCGGGGAGGACTGAAGCTTTCTTT.

The rearrangement joins TRBV19 to TRBJ1-1; D is perhaps TRBD1 (5 bases). The germline V gene encodes CDR1 LNHDA and CDR2 SQIVND (reference sequence). V lost 1 base, J lost 4 bases, and 13 bases lay in between. The CDR3 covers 15 residues. The CDR3 region has the DNA TGTGCCAGTAGTATAGGTGCGGGGGGAGGCACTGAAGCTTTCTTT. It translates to CASSIGAGGGTEAFF.

The V and J genes are TRBV28 and TRBJ2-3; a weak D match, TRBD2 (5 bases). Germline CDR1 and CDR2: MDHEN and SYDVKM. V was trimmed by 2 bases and J by 7 bases, leaving 7 bases between them. The CDR3 covers 12 residues. The CDR3 sequence: CASSLPGYTQYF. CDR3 coding DNA: TGTGCCAGCAGTTTACCGGGGTATACGCAGTATTTT.

The genes are TRBV20-1 and TRBJ2-5; 7 bases are a match to TRBD2. V lost 2 bases to trimming and J lost 1 base; unmatched junction nucleotides: 1. Germline CDR1 and CDR2: DFQATT and SNEGSKA (reference sequence). The CDR3 consists of 13 residues. The CDR3 nucleotides read TGCAGTGCTAGAACTAGCGCCCAAGAGACCCAGTACTTC. The encoded protein is CSARTSAQETQYF.

The genes are TRBV10-3 and TRBJ1-3; D is possibly TRBD1 (5 bases). V shed 5 bases and J shed 0 bases, with 11 bases lying between them. This CDR3 spans 15 amino acids. From germline, CDR1 is ENHRY and CDR2 SYGVKD. CDR3: CAISSGRVSGNTIYF. Written as DNA, the CDR3 is TGTGCCATCAGTTCGGGACGGGTCTCTGGAAACACCATATATTTT.

CDR3 residues: CARPPGQGTRAGPPYYGYTF. CDR3 nucleotide sequence: TGTGCCAGGCCCCCGGGACAGGGGACCCGCGCCGGGCCGCCTTACTATGGCTACACCTTC. This rearrangement joins TRBV6-1 to TRBJ1-2; 10 bases are a match to TRBD1. The CDR3 has 20 residues. Germline assignment: CDR1 MNHNS and CDR2 SASEGT. With 9 bases clipped from V and 3 bases from J, the junction kept 25 bases outside the gene matches.

The rearrangement links TRBV10-2 to TRBJ1-5; maybe TRBD1 (6 bases). The germline CDR1 and CDR2 sequences are WSHSY and SAAADI. This CDR3 has 13 residues. Trimming pared 7 bases from V and 7 bases from J, leaving 14 bases between. CDR3 bases: TGCGCCAGCACGGGGGCCCCGCGACAGCCCCAGCATTTT. Translating gives CASTGAPRQPQHF.

The chain uses TRBV19 and TRBJ2-7; the match to TRBD2 covers 8 bases. Trimming took 5 bases from V and 0 from J; bases not matched to a gene: 9. CDR3 size: 16 residues. CDR1 and CDR2 (germline): LNHDA, SQIVND (reference sequence). In DNA, the CDR3 is TGTGCCAGTAGTCCAGAGACTAGCGCCTCCTCCTACGAGCAGTACTTC. Residues: CASSPETSASSYEQYF.

The V and J genes are TRBV2 and TRBJ2-7, with no clear D. The CDR3 sequence is 13 residues long. Trimming removed 6 bases at V and 1 base at J, with 10 bases between. CDR1 and CDR2 (germline): SNHLY, FYNNEI. The CDR3 sequence is CASRTLTSYEQYF. The CDR3 DNA reads TGTGCCAGCAGAACCTTGACTTCCTACGAGCAGTACTTC.

This chain joins TRBV28 and TRBJ1-1; D gene unclear. Per the germline V gene, CDR1 is MDHEN and CDR2 is SYDVKM. This CDR3 is built from 15 residues. Trimming cost V 2 bases and J 6 bases, with 16 bases left between them. Here the CDR3 DNA reads TGTGCCAGCAGTTTAGGAGTGGTGCCACGGGCTGAAGCTTTCTTT. This gives the protein CASSLGVVPRAEAFF.

On this clonotype: Germline is not matched at one junction end, which may reflect a read error. This chain uses TRBV10-3 with TRBJ1-2; 9 positions agree with TRBD1. The CDR3 runs to 17 residues. Germline CDR1 is ENHRY and CDR2 is SYGVKD. This CDR3 is CAISDYEQGAHNHGYTF. CDR3 DNA sequence: TGTGCCATCAGTGACTACGAACAGGGGGCCCATAACCATGGCTACACCTTC.

J is TRBJ2-7 and V is TRBV6-5, with a weak D call TRBD2 (5 bases). V gave up 2 bases and J gave up 0 bases, with 11 bases separating them. Germline V CDR1 and CDR2: MNHEY, SVGAGI. This CDR3 is 15 amino acids long. The CDR3 here is CASSYERVPSYEQYF. In nucleotides, the CDR3 is TGTGCCAGCAGTTACGAGAGGGTACCCTCCTACGAGCAGTACTTC.

The table lists this clonotype with a few counts. The gene calls are TRBV7-9 and TRBJ2-7; 7 bases are shared with TRBD2. CDR1 and CDR2 from the germline V gene are SEHNR and FQNEAQ (reference sequence). V shed 4 bases and J 7 bases; nucleotides not matched to a gene: 10. The CDR3 runs to 14 residues. CDR3 nucleotides: TGTGCCAGCAGCTCAGGACTAGTAGTACGTGAGCAGTACTTC. Its protein product is CASSSGLVVREQYF.

V gene TRBV6-1 combines with J gene TRBJ1-5, with a possible D match to TRBD1 (5 bases). The CDR3 loop spans 12 amino acids. Trimming cost V 6 bases and J 2 bases, with 5 bases left between them. Germline V gene lookup returns CDR1 MNHNS and CDR2 SASEGT. CDR3 DNA: TGTGCCAGCAGCAGGGGCAATCAGCCCCAGCATTTT. It specifies CASSRGNQPQHF.

This clonotype was counted between two and nine times. The gene calls are TRBV2 and TRBJ2-5; TRBD2 might be the D (5 bases). V shed 4 bases and J shed 1 base, with 7 bases lying between them. CDR3 size: 13 residues. The germline V gene has CDR1 SNHLY and CDR2 FYNNEI. CDR3 sequence reads: CASSASIQETQYF. For the CDR3, the DNA is TGTGCCAGCAGTGCTAGCATCCAAGAGACCCAGTACTTC.

This clonotype turned up a few times. V is TRBV6-5 and J is TRBJ1-5; TRBD1 matches at 8 bases. The CDR3 loop spans 14 amino acids. Germline loops: CDR1 MNHEY, CDR2 SVGAGI. Trimming at V came to 4 bases and at J to 3 bases, leaving 2 bases not matched to a gene. Here the CDR3 DNA reads TGTGCCAGCAGTTCGGACAGGGACAATCAGCCCCAGCATTTT. It encodes CASSSDRDNQPQHF.

The chain combines TRBV27 with TRBJ2-3; 10 bases match TRBD2. Looked up from germline, CDR1 is MNHEY and CDR2 is SMNVEV (reference sequence). The CDR3 extends over 16 amino acids. The junction had 6 bases not matched to a gene; V was cut back by 2 bases and J by 4 bases. This CDR3 reads CASSLRASGRSDTQYF. The DNA of the CDR3 is TGTGCCAGCAGTTTACGGGCTAGCGGGAGATCAGATACGCAGTATTTT.